This TCR beta chain is drawn from a study of blood T cell repertoires in COVID-19. Measured with immunoSEQ multiplex PCR; TCRdb has only the in-frame clones, and not every one. Of hundreds of thousands of clones listed, about 88% are singletons. Germline V lookup: CDR1 SGHDN, CDR2 FVKESK. With 0 bases clipped from V and 12 bases from J, the junction kept 9 bases outside the gene matches. This CDR3 comprises 15 residues. The source is a woman under 30 who had been exposed to COVID-19. The chain combines TRBV14 with TRBJ2-3; 10 nucleotides align to TRBD2. What was sequenced was PBMCs or T cells enriched from blood (not recorded which). Written as DNA, the CDR3 is TGTGCCAGCAGCCAAGATAGGCTAGCGGGAGTTCCCCAGTATTTT. This gives the protein CASSQDRLAGVPQYF.